Below, one T cell receptor (beta chain) is given with its context. The target antigen is unknown. An end of the junction does not agree with germline; a read error may underlie this. The PCR ran on 60 Vbeta and 13 Jbeta primers. The assay was immunoSEQ multiplex PCR, and TCRdb's table has in-frame clones only and misses some. The sample yields under 200,000 clones, just over 75% seen once. The data were taken from a study of cytomegalovirus exposure and HLA in healthy donors. Overall study results and limits: A later look showed TCR association rates differing by HLA locus, highest for DRB1 and lowest for HLA-C. Later, an analysis found that common viral pathogens appeared to be linked with several of the most significant clusters. The authors later found most CMV-associated TCR beta chains appeared HLA-restricted.

The sequence derives from a man aged 35-49 years in good health and CMV-seronegative. The specimen sequenced was PBMCs.

CDR3 bases: TGTGCCAGCAGACTCGACAGTGGTGGGGCCAACGGCCTGACTTTC. Residues: CASRLDSGGANGLTF. The chain links TRBV5-4 to TRBJ2-6, with D maybe TRBD1 (5 bases). CDR1 is SGHNT and CDR2 is YYREEE in the germline V gene (reference sequence). This CDR3 is 15 amino acids long.